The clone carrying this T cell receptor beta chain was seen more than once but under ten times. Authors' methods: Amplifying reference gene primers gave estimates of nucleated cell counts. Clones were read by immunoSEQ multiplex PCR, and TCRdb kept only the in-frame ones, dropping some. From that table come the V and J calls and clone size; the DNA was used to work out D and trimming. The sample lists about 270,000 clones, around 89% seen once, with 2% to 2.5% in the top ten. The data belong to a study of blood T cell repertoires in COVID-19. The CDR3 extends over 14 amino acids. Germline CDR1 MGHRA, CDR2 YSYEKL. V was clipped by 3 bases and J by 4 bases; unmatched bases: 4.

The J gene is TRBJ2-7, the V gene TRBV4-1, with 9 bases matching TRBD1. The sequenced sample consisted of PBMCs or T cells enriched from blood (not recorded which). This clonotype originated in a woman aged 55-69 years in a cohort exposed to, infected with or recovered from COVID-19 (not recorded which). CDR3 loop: CASSQDRGEYEQYF. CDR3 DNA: TGCGCCAGCAGCCAGGACAGGGGTGAGTACGAGCAGTACTTC.